What follows is one T cell receptor (beta chain) and its context. Antigen specificity is unknown. This record comes from a study of cytomegalovirus exposure and HLA in healthy donors. V lost 6 bases and J lost 4; bases outside the gene matches: 14. The CDR3 sequence is 16 residues long. CDR1 is MDHEN and CDR2 is SYDVKM in the germline V gene. Data came from immunoSEQ multiplex PCR; TCRdb stores just in-frame clones and leaves some out. This table has some 150,000 clones, roughly nine tenths appearing once. Findings of the study overall: Researchers catalogued around 150 TCR beta chains as cytomegalovirus-associated. Among the CMV-associated chains, three were confirmed in vitro as specific for CMV antigens.

The V and J genes are TRBV28 and TRBJ2-7; 8 bases map to TRBD2. Sequenced: PBMCs. This receptor was obtained from a man younger than 30 in good health and CMV-seropositive. CDR3 sequence: CASSPMWVAGYYEQYF. Written as DNA, the CDR3 is TGTGCCAGCAGCCCTATGTGGGTAGCGGGATATTACGAGCAGTACTTC.